This T cell receptor (beta chain) was identified in a study of tumor-infiltrating lymphocytes in localized non-small cell lung cancer. Background on the study: Patients included smokers and never-smokers with various histologies, some sampled after neoadjuvant chemotherapy. Study outcomes and limitations: Technical variation could not be separated from intratumor heterogeneity here. Not all patients were TCR sequenced, owing to tissue quantity. Tumors had more T cell infiltration than uninvolved lung, per TCRbeta sequencing and CD3 counts.

Per the germline V gene, CDR1 is SNHLY and CDR2 is FYNNEI. CDR3 length: 14 amino acids. The V and J ends lost 5 bases and 2 bases respectively, with 10 bases between them. Notes on this clone: Its target is unknown.

The assay was immunoSEQ multiplex PCR, and TCRdb's table has in-frame clones only and misses some. This table has about 23,000 clones, roughly 71% appearing once. The chain joins TRBV2 to TRBJ1-5, with a weak D call TRBD1 (5 bases). This receptor was taken from a human donor with non-small cell lung cancer. Sequencing input: lung tumor tissue. CDR3 region: CASSQGIGNQPQHF. As DNA, the CDR3 is TGTGCCAGCAGTCAGGGAATTGGCAATCAGCCCCAGCATTTT.